These 15 T cell receptor beta chains came from one sample sequenced in a study of blood T cell repertoires in COVID-19. Some clones are missing from TCRdb's copy, which holds only in-frame ones; the method was immunoSEQ multiplex PCR. The profile shows about 120,000 clones, roughly 83% of them singletons. Sequences were obtained from peripheral blood. Every receptor here comes from an elderly woman with acute or convalescent COVID-19.

This rearrangement joins TRBV3-1 (or the pseudogene TRBV3-2) to TRBJ1-2, with D possibly TRBD1 on 5 matching bases. V was clipped by 1 base and J by 0 bases, with 9 bases between them. CDR1 LGHDT and CDR2 YNNKEL come from the germline V gene (reference sequence). The CDR3 has 15 residues. The CDR3 here is CASSQGPGANYGYTF. As DNA, the CDR3 is TGTGCCAGCAGCCAAGGTCCGGGGGCTAACTATGGCTACACCTTC.

The gene calls are TRBV27 and TRBJ2-3; 9 nucleotides match TRBD2. Trimming removed 3 bases from V and 2 bases from J; junction bases left unmatched: 6. CDR1 is MNHEY, CDR2 SMNVEV, per germline (reference sequence). The CDR3 totals 16 residues. CDR3 region: CASSFFSGGYTDTQYF. CDR3 DNA: TGTGCCAGCAGTTTCTTTAGCGGGGGATACACAGATACGCAGTATTTT.

CDR3 in DNA: TGTGCCAGCAGCTCGTTATCTAGCACAGATACGCAGTATTTT. It yields the protein CASSSLSSTDTQYF. V and J are TRBV7-3 and TRBJ2-3; D is unclear. This CDR3 comprises 14 residues. The V gene lost 4 bases and the J gene lost 0 bases, with 8 bases spanning the gap. CDR1 is SGHTA, CDR2 FQGTGA, per germline. The full variable domain, with the rest looked up from reference TRBV7-3 and TRBJ2-3, is GAGVSQTPSNKVTEKGKYVELRCDPISGHTALYWYRQSLGQGPEFLIYFQGTGAADDSGLPNDRFFAVRPEGSVSTLKIQRTERGDSAVYLCASSSLSSTDTQYFGPGTRLTVL.

The chain recombines TRBV7-8 with TRBJ2-1; D is undetermined. This CDR3 contains 13 residues. Trimming took 5 bases from V and 9 from J, leaving 14 bases between them. Germline V gives CDR1 SGHVS, CDR2 FQNEAQ. In nucleotides, the CDR3 is TGTGCCAGCAGCACTACACTCCTGGGTGAGCAGTTCTTC. Residues: CASSTTLLGEQFF. The variable domain in full, completed from reference TRBV7-8 and TRBJ2-1, reads GAGVSQSPRYKVAKRGQDVALRCDPISGHVSLFWYQQALGQGPEFLTYFQNEAQLDKSGLPSDRFFAERPEGSVSTLKIQRTQQEDSAVYLCASSTTLLGEQFFGPGTRLTVL.

V and J are TRBV2 and TRBJ1-1, with D possibly TRBD1 on 5 matching bases. V was shortened by 2 bases and J by 0 bases, with 16 bases between the two germline ends. The germline V gene encodes CDR1 SNHLY and CDR2 FYNNEI. The CDR3 contains 17 residues. The CDR3 loop is CASSEMAGPIMNTEAFF. CDR3 coding DNA: TGTGCCAGCAGTGAAATGGCAGGGCCCATCATGAACACTGAAGCTTTCTTT.

V usage is TRBV6-4 and J usage is TRBJ2-3, with 8 bases lining up with TRBD1. J lost 4 bases, V lost 6 bases, and 6 bases had no gene match. Germline-derived CDR1 and CDR2 are MRHNA and SNTAGT. The CDR3 length is 14 residues. The CDR3 loop reads CASRLNRGADTQYF. The CDR3, as DNA: TGTGCCAGCAGGCTAAACAGGGGGGCAGATACGCAGTATTTT.

The chain combines TRBV12-3 or TRBV12-4 with TRBJ1-2; a weak D match, TRBD1 (6 bases). V was pared by 4 bases and J by 8 bases, with 8 bases between. This CDR3 contains 11 residues. The CDR3 DNA sequence: TGTGCCAGCAGTTACAGGGAGGGCTACACCTTC. Protein product: CASSYREGYTF.

This chain joins TRBV6-6 and TRBJ1-5; possible D gene TRBD1, 6 bases. The germline CDR1 and CDR2 sequences are MNHNY and SVGAGI (reference sequence). This CDR3 contains 15 residues. Trimming removed 2 bases from V and 3 bases from J, with 11 bases in between. CDR3 protein: CASSYRPGDNQPQHF. The CDR3 DNA is TGTGCCAGCAGTTACAGGCCAGGGGACAATCAGCCCCAGCATTTT.

The chain uses TRBV25-1 and TRBJ2-1; possibly TRBD1 for D (5 bases). From germline, CDR1 is MGHDK and CDR2 SYGVNS. Trimming cost V 2 bases and J 6 bases, with 14 bases left between them. The CDR3 spans 15 residues. The CDR3 sequence: CASSEAGKATNEQFF. For the CDR3, the DNA is TGTGCCAGCAGTGAAGCAGGGAAGGCCACCAATGAGCAGTTCTTC.

The genes are TRBV7-2 and TRBJ2-5; D gene ambiguous. Germline CDR1 and CDR2: SGHTA and FQGNSA. The CDR3 runs 13 residues. The V gene lost 3 bases and the J gene lost 3 bases, with 8 bases spanning the gap. CDR3 DNA: TGTGCCAGCAGCTTGAGTTTGGAAGAGACCCAGTACTTC. It yields the protein CASSLSLEETQYF.

V gene TRBV7-2 combines with J gene TRBJ2-1; tentatively, D is TRBD2 (5 bases). The germline V gene has CDR1 SGHTA and CDR2 FQGNSA. There are 15 residues in the CDR3. V was trimmed by 0 bases and J by 2 bases, leaving 8 bases between them. Here the CDR3 DNA reads TGTGCCAGCAGCTTAGCCGGAGGCGCCTACAATGAGCAGTTCTTC. Protein product: CASSLAGGAYNEQFF.

The chain is built from TRBV4-2 and TRBJ2-1; 10 bases match TRBD2. Germline lookup yields CDR1 LGHNA and CDR2 YNFKEQ. CDR3 length: 16 residues. Unmatched junction bases numbered 2, after V lost 0 bases and J lost 3 bases. This CDR3 is CASSQELAGNYNEQFF. The CDR3 nucleotides read TGTGCCAGCAGCCAAGAACTAGCGGGAAACTACAATGAGCAGTTCTTC.

The chain combines TRBV2 with TRBJ1-2; possible D gene TRBD1, 5 bases. There are 16 residues in the CDR3. Deletions cut 6 bases from V and 0 bases from J, with 17 bases between. The germline V gene has CDR1 SNHLY and CDR2 FYNNEI. CDR3: CASRRGPILANYGYTF. CDR3 DNA: TGTGCCAGCAGGCGGGGCCCAATATTAGCTAACTATGGCTACACCTTC.

This clone was seen a single time. The chain employs TRBV7-2 and TRBJ1-3; D may be TRBD1 (6 bases). The CDR3 has 13 amino acids. CDR1 is SGHTA, CDR2 FQGNSA, per germline. The germline V and J ends were trimmed by 5 bases and 7 bases, with 12 bases remaining between them. CDR3 residues: CASSSRQVNTIYF. CDR3 DNA sequence: TGTGCCAGCAGCAGTAGACAGGTTAACACCATATATTTT.

This chain links TRBV5-5 with TRBJ1-2; TRBD1 is a possible D gene (6 bases). This CDR3 has 14 residues. V was trimmed by 0 bases and J by 9 bases, leaving 15 bases between them. Looked up from germline, CDR1 is SGHKS and CDR2 is YYEKEE (reference sequence). The CDR3 reads CASSLVDRPLSYTF. The CDR3, as DNA: TGTGCCAGCAGCTTGGTTGACAGGCCCCTCAGCTACACCTTC. The whole variable domain, remainder taken from reference TRBV5-5 and TRBJ1-2, is DAGVTQSPTHLIKTRGQQVTLRCSPISGHKSVSWYQQVLGQGPQFIFQYYEKEERGRGNFPDRFSARQFPNYSSELNVNALLLGDSALYLCASSLVDRPLSYTFGSGTRLTVV.